Listed below are T cell receptor beta chains from one sample, sequenced in a study of tumor and adjacent non-tumor tissue in lung cancer. TCRdb called the multiplex PCR reads again in MiXCR, with one record for every CDR3 protein. The sample records some 100,000 distinct CDR3 sequences, about 63% being singletons. Sequenced input: distant non-tumor lung tissue. The origin of the receptors is a man aged 60-69 years with non-small cell lung cancer. Both conserved end residues are part of each CDR3. The order of the fields is D gene, V gene, J gene, clone size, CDR3 protein, CDR3 DNA. D genes are given only for firm matches. Clone size appears in some rows only: once, few, many, or a class for an expanded clone.

D: -
V: TRBV11-2
J: TRBJ2-1
size: -
CDR3: CASALVGELPYRGEQFF
DNA: TGTGCCAGCGCCTTAGTGGGGGAACTGCCTTACAGAGGGGAGCAGTTCTTC

D: TRBD1
V: TRBV12-3/TRBV12-4
J: TRBJ2-3
size: many
CDR3: CASSTRDSPSGDTQYF
DNA: TGTGCCAGCAGTACACGGGACAGTCCCTCCGGGGATACGCAGTATTTT

D: -
V: TRBV6-1
J: TRBJ2-1
size: many
CDR3: CASSELGARGEQFF
DNA: TGTGCCAGCAGTGAACTGGGGGCGCGGGGTGAGCAGTTCTTC

D: TRBD1
V: TRBV20-1
J: TRBJ1-2
size: few
CDR3: CSAWDRGQIYGYTF
DNA: TGCAGTGCTTGGGACAGGGGGCAGATCTATGGCTACACCTTC

D: -
V: TRBV11-3
J: TRBJ2-7
size: -
CDR3: CASSAGESFYERYF
DNA: TGTGCCAGCAGCGCCGGTGAGAGTTTCTACGAGCGGTACTTC

D: -
V: TRBV29-1
J: TRBJ2-5
size: many
CDR3: CSVVGHFQGTQYF
DNA: TGCAGCGTTGTCGGGCACTTCCAAGGGACCCAGTACTTC

D: TRBD2
V: TRBV29-1
J: TRBJ2-7
size: once
CDR3: CSIRTSRVYEQYF
DNA: TGCAGCATTCGGACTAGCAGGGTCTACGAGCAGTACTTC

D: -
V: TRBV11-2
J: TRBJ2-5
size: -
CDR3: CASSHRGGSAGCQEIQYF
DNA: TGTGCCAGCAGTCATAGGGGAGGAAGTGCGGGGTGTCAAGAGATCCAGTACTTC

D: TRBD1
V: TRBV5-1
J: TRBJ2-3
size: -
CDR3: CASSLGGRDTDTQYF
DNA: TGCGCCAGCAGCTTAGGGGGCAGGGACACAGATACGCAGTATTTT

D: -
V: TRBV11-1
J: TRBJ2-7
size: many
CDR3: CASSLRGSFSSYEQYF
DNA: TGTGCCAGCAGCTTACGTGGCAGCTTCAGCTCCTACGAGCAGTACTTC

D: -
V: TRBV10-1
J: TRBJ2-2
size: many
CDR3: CASSEGPGELFF
DNA: TGCGCCAGCAGTGAGGGGCCCGGGGAGCTGTTTTTT

D: TRBD2
V: TRBV13
J: TRBJ2-3
size: -
CDR3: CASSLNGLAGGLHTYTQYF
DNA: TGTGCCAGCAGCTTAAACGGACTAGCGGGGGGGCTACACACATATACGCAGTATTTT

D: -
V: TRBV6-1
J: TRBJ2-1
size: -
CDR3: CASMRRLGYNEQFF
DNA: TGTGCCAGCATGAGGCGATTGGGATACAATGAGCAGTTCTTC

D: -
V: TRBV29-1
J: TRBJ1-2
size: many
CDR3: CSAWGSGRVGYTF
DNA: TGCAGCGCCTGGGGCAGCGGGCGGGTAGGCTACACCTTC

D: TRBD2
V: TRBV11-2
J: TRBJ2-5
size: once
CDR3: CASSLFSKRGETQYF
DNA: TGTGCCAGCAGCCTTTTTTCCAAGCGGGGGGAGACCCAGTACTTC

D: -
V: TRBV24-1
J: TRBJ2-7
size: -
CDR3: CATSDSSTAWEKYF
DNA: TGTGCCACCAGTGATTCCTCAACCGCATGGGAGAAGTACTTC

D: -
V: TRBV6-2/TRBV6-3
J: TRBJ2-1
size: many
CDR3: CASSYQGLAGEQFF
DNA: TGTGCCAGCAGTTACCAGGGTCTAGCTGGTGAGCAGTTCTTC

D: -
V: TRBV12-3/TRBV12-4
J: TRBJ2-1
size: -
CDR3: CASCLSGPCPHNEQFF
DNA: TGTGCCAGCTGTTTATCTGGGCCCTGCCCCCACAATGAGCAGTTCTTC

D: -
V: TRBV9
J: TRBJ1-5
size: -
CDR3: CASSATWAADQPQHF
DNA: TGTGCCAGCAGCGCCACTTGGGCGGCAGATCAGCCCCAGCATTTT

D: -
V: TRBV6-5
J: TRBJ1-5
size: once
CDR3: CVSRHRNRPQHF
DNA: TGTGTCAGCAGACACAGAAATCGGCCCCAGCATTTT

D: -
V: TRBV6-2/TRBV6-3
J: TRBJ2-1
size: many
CDR3: CASSRPDSNEQFF
DNA: TGTGCCAGCAGCCGCCCGGATTCTAATGAGCAGTTCTTC

D: -
V: TRBV11-3
J: TRBJ2-1
size: many
CDR3: CASSLDYGEQFF
DNA: TGTGCCAGCAGCTTAGATTACGGTGAGCAGTTCTTC

D: TRBD1
V: TRBV7-9
J: TRBJ2-7
size: many
CDR3: CASSLAPGQGPDEQYF
DNA: TGTGCCAGCAGCTTAGCTCCGGGACAGGGGCCCGACGAGCAGTACTTC

D: TRBD1
V: TRBV19
J: TRBJ1-2
size: -
CDR3: CASIADRLYGYTF
DNA: TGTGCCAGTATCGCGGACAGGCTTTATGGCTACACCTTC

D: -
V: TRBV12-3/TRBV12-4
J: TRBJ2-2
size: -
CDR3: CASSWGRHDGDLFF
DNA: TGTGCCAGCAGTTGGGGACGGCATGACGGGGATCTGTTTTTT

D: TRBD2
V: TRBV7-9
J: TRBJ2-3
size: few
CDR3: CASSWGLRGVDTQYF
DNA: TGTGCCAGCAGCTGGGGACTCCGGGGGGTAGATACGCAGTATTTT

D: -
V: TRBV12-3/TRBV12-4
J: TRBJ1-1
size: -
CDR3: CASSLQVQGTEAFF
DNA: TGTGCCAGCAGTTTGCAGGTCCAGGGCACTGAAGCTTTCTTT

D: -
V: TRBV29-1
J: TRBJ1-6
size: once
CDR3: CSVHERVDPPLHF
DNA: TGCAGCGTCCACGAGAGGGTAGATCCACCCCTCCACTTT

D: -
V: TRBV4-1
J: TRBJ1-4
size: -
CDR3: CVSSQDGGGREKLFF
DNA: TGCGTCAGCAGCCAAGATGGTGGAGGCCGTGAAAAACTGTTTTTT

D: -
V: TRBV29-1
J: TRBJ1-2
size: -
CDR3: CSVNIGQGLAYGYTF
DNA: TGCAGCGTTAACATCGGGCAGGGATTAGCCTATGGCTACACCTTC

D: -
V: TRBV7-9
J: TRBJ2-7
size: -
CDR3: CASSQSEGHTEQYF
DNA: TGTGCCAGCAGCCAAAGCGAGGGGCATACTGAGCAGTACTTC

D: TRBD2
V: TRBV10-3
J: TRBJ2-1
size: once
CDR3: CAISNGRAGEQFF
DNA: TGTGCCATCTCTAACGGGAGGGCCGGTGAGCAGTTCTTC

D: TRBD1
V: TRBV29-1
J: TRBJ2-4
size: many
CDR3: CSVNRGNIQYF
DNA: TGCAGCGTTAACAGGGGGAACATTCAGTACTTC

D: TRBD1
V: TRBV20-1
J: TRBJ1-6
size: -
CDR3: CSATQGVKDNSPLHF
DNA: TGCAGTGCAACACAGGGGGTTAAAGATAATTCACCCCTCCACTTT

D: -
V: TRBV4-3
J: TRBJ1-1
size: -
CDR3: CTSSQPGTSLNTEAFF
DNA: TGCACCAGTAGCCAACCCGGGACAAGTTTGAACACTGAAGCTTTCTTT

D: -
V: TRBV20-1
J: TRBJ2-3
size: -
CDR3: CSAIHFAVSTDTQCF
DNA: TGCAGTGCTATCCACTTCGCGGTTAGCACAGATACGCAGTGTTTT